Presented here are 19 T cell receptor beta chains from one specimen sequenced in a study of T cell repertoires in cytomegalovirus infection (dated by TCRdb to about 2019). Interpreted using the paper, the treatment or condition label stands for: in vitro stimulation with specific CMV peptide epitopes to enrich CMV-specific T cells. The run used an Illumina HiSeq 1500. TCRdb trimmed the raw reads at Q25, called clones with MiXCR and kept productive beta chains. Rows are combined by CDR3 protein, so each entry shows the most common genes and DNA. The sample yields approximately 1,000,000 distinct CDR3 sequences; 25% to 40% were counted once. The ten largest clonotypes hold roughly 12% of the sample. For these receptors, no antigen is known. Specimen: cultured CD8+ T cells from PBMCs, collected from culture after CMV antigen stimulation. The source is a human donor in good health (CMV status not recorded). Some clones in this sample may be carry-over from other donors' samples.

This clonotype has a handful of counts. This chain uses TRBV10-3 with TRBJ2-6, with D possibly matching TRBD1 (6 bases). The CDR3 is 17 amino acids. V was pared by 2 bases and J by 2 bases, with 13 bases between. Germline V gene sequence: CDR1 ENHRY, CDR2 SYGVKD. CDR3 sequence: CAISEDETGTGANVLTF. For the CDR3, the DNA is TGTGCCATCAGTGAGGACGAAACAGGGACTGGGGCCAACGTCCTGACTTTC.

The J gene is TRBJ2-2, the V gene TRBV6-2 or TRBV6-3, with 8 bases identical to TRBD2. Germline CDR1 is MNHEY and CDR2 is SVGEGT. The CDR3 loop spans 20 amino acids. V gave up 4 bases and J gave up 0 bases; unmatched junction bases: 16. CDR3 residues: CASSSYLYPRTSSNTGELFF. As DNA, the CDR3 is TGTGCCAGCAGTTCCTACCTATATCCCCGGACTAGCTCGAACACCGGGGAGCTGTTTTTT.

This clonotype was seen a handful of times. The chain uses TRBV19 and TRBJ2-3; TRBD2 aligns across 8 bases. The CDR3 runs to 15 residues. V shed 6 bases, J shed 4 bases, and the junction held 9 bases outside the gene matches. CDR1 and CDR2 (germline): LNHDA, SQIVND (reference sequence). For the CDR3, the DNA is TGTGCCAGTAGACACGGTACTAGCGGACCAGATACGCAGTATTTT. Translation gives CASRHGTSGPDTQYF. Drawing the rest from reference TRBV19 and TRBJ2-3, the complete variable domain is DGGITQSPKYLFRKEGQNVTLSCEQNLNHDAMYWYRQDPGQGLRLIYYSQIVNDFQKGDIAEGYSVSREKKESFPLTVTSAQKNPTAFYLCASRHGTSGPDTQYFGPGTRLTVL.

This chain joins TRBV27 and TRBJ1-2; no reliable D call. The V end lost 8 bases, the J end lost 5 bases, and 18 bases lay between the germline ends. Germline V lookup: CDR1 MNHEY, CDR2 SMNVEV (reference sequence). The CDR3 has 14 amino acids. The CDR3 sequence is CASSPASYVYGYTF. CDR3 coding DNA: TGTGCCAGCTCCCCAGCCAGCTACGTTTATGGCTACACCTTC.

V is TRBV14 and J is TRBJ1-6, with TRBD1 matching over 7 bases. Germline CDR1 reads SGHDN; CDR2 reads FVKESK. The CDR3 length is 17 residues. After removal of 3 bases from V and 5 bases from J, the junction contained 10 bases not matched to a gene. The CDR3 coding sequence is TGTGCCAGCAGCCATCGATTCACAACAGGGGATAATTCACCCCTCCACTTT. Translated: CASSHRFTTGDNSPLHF.

The V call is TRBV11-2, the J call TRBJ2-7; perhaps TRBD2 as D (6 bases). The germline CDR1 and CDR2 sequences are SGHAT and FQNNGV. CDR3 length: 14 amino acids. With 2 bases removed from V and 4 bases from J, the gap between germline ends came to 12 bases. This chain's CDR3 is CASSLWAGPYEQYV. For the CDR3, the DNA is TGTGCCAGCAGCTTATGGGCGGGACCTTACGAGCAGTACGTC.

This clonotype occurred many times. The V and J genes are TRBV7-2 and TRBJ1-6, with TRBD1 identical over 9 bases. V gave up 3 bases and J gave up 7 bases; unmatched junction bases: 4. Germline V gene sequence: CDR1 SGHTA, CDR2 FQGNSA. The length of the CDR3 is 15 residues. The DNA for the CDR3 is TGTGCCAGCAGCTTCACCGGGACAGGGAATTCACCCCTCCACTTT. Translation: CASSFTGTGNSPLHF.

The chain couples TRBV12-3 or TRBV12-4 to TRBJ2-7, with D perhaps being TRBD1 or TRBD2 (7 bases each). The CDR3 loop spans 15 amino acids. Trimming cost V 3 bases and J 4 bases, with 16 bases left between them. CDR3 sequence (DNA): TGTGCCAGCAGTTTGGGGGGAGGGGGCCATTACGAGCAGTACTTC. Protein sequence: CASSLGGGGHYEQYF.

The chain joins TRBV6-6 to TRBJ2-1; 12 bases fit TRBD1. CDR3 length equals 16 residues. Germline CDR1 is MNHNY and CDR2 is SVGAGI (reference sequence). V shed 2 bases and J 9 bases; nucleotides not matched to a gene: 8. The CDR3: CASSYEVGQGAGEQFF. CDR3 DNA: TGTGCCAGCAGTTACGAGGTGGGACAGGGGGCAGGTGAGCAGTTCTTC.

In this sample, this clonotype turned up many times. The chain recombines TRBV7-2 with TRBJ2-3, with D unresolved. V was clipped by 2 bases and J by 3 bases, with 9 bases between them. CDR3 length: 14 residues. Germline V gene sequence: CDR1 SGHTA, CDR2 FQGNSA. CDR3 amino acids: CASSLYPGTDTQYF. For the CDR3, the DNA is TGTGCCAGCAGCTTATATCCCGGGACAGATACGCAGTATTTT.

This clonotype was seen ten or more times. The chain joins TRBV7-2 to TRBJ2-5, with TRBD2 matching over 7 bases. CDR3 length: 15 amino acids. V was clipped by 7 bases and J by 5 bases; unmatched bases: 13. Germline values: CDR1 SGHTA, CDR2 FQGNSA. CDR3 protein: CASTFRDYPQETQYF. In DNA form, the CDR3 reads TGTGCCAGCACCTTCAGGGACTACCCTCAGGAGACCCAGTACTTC.

This clonotype has at least ten counts. V gene TRBV7-8 combines with J gene TRBJ2-1; D may be TRBD2 (6 bases). Germline-derived CDR1 and CDR2 are SGHVS and FQNEAQ. The CDR3 is made up of 16 amino acids. V lost 4 bases and J lost 3, with 16 bases in between. The CDR3 loop reads CASSSDGRGSYNEQFF. In DNA form, the CDR3 reads TGTGCCAGCAGCTCAGATGGCCGGGGGAGCTACAATGAGCAGTTCTTC.

This rearrangement joins TRBV7-2 to TRBJ1-6, with D perhaps matching TRBD1 (5 bases). Per germline, CDR1 SGHTA and CDR2 FQGNSA. Trimming left V 6 bases short and J 13 bases short, with 22 bases between. The CDR3 length is 15 residues. CDR3 sequence (DNA): TGTGCCAGCAGATTAAGTGGGACGTCGGTGTCGCCCCTCCACTTT. Translation gives CASRLSGTSVSPLHF.

With respect to this clonotype: A much larger clonotype is one base distant, so this may be a read error. The rearrangement links TRBV11-3 to TRBJ1-1; D is ambiguous. In germline, CDR1 is SGHNT, CDR2 YENEEA. The CDR3 is made up of 13 amino acids. CDR3 nucleotide sequence: TGTGCCAACAGCCGATATATGAACACTGAAGCTTTCTTT. Translated, it gives CANSRYMNTEAFF.

This clonotype was counted ten times or more. This sequence joins TRBV7-6 and TRBJ1-3; D remains unclear. The V gene lost 1 base and the J gene lost 0 bases, with 7 bases spanning the gap. Germline lookup yields CDR1 SGHVS and CDR2 FNYEAQ. The CDR3 has 15 amino acids. The CDR3 bases are TGTGCCAGCAGCTTAGAGGGTCCCTCTGGAAACACCATATATTTT. Amino acid sequence: CASSLEGPSGNTIYF.

As regards this clonotype: One end of the junction is discordant with germline, which a read error may explain. V is TRBV7-9 and J is TRBJ2-1; TRBD1 aligns across 7 bases. CDR1 and CDR2 from the germline V gene are SEHNR and FQNEAQ (reference sequence). CDR3 size: 15 residues. CDR3 sequence: CVSSGQVGSYNEQFF. The CDR3 region has the DNA TGTGTCAGCAGCGGACAGGTCGGCTCCTACAATGAGCAGTTCTTC.

The rearrangement joins TRBV7-9 to TRBJ1-1; tentatively, D is TRBD1 (6 bases). The CDR3 has 15 residues. V was trimmed by 0 bases and J by 4 bases, leaving 12 bases between them. Germline-derived CDR1 and CDR2 are SEHNR and FQNEAQ (reference sequence). The CDR3 sequence: CASSLAMGAGTEAFF. As DNA, the CDR3 is TGTGCCAGCAGCTTAGCAATGGGGGCCGGCACTGAAGCTTTCTTT.

This clonotype was counted only a few times. V is TRBV5-4 and J is TRBJ1-1; D might be TRBD1 (5 bases). The CDR3 covers 15 residues. V was cut by 0 bases and J by 6 bases, with 15 bases left in between. The V gene's germline CDR1 is SGHNT and CDR2 YYREEE (reference sequence). The CDR3 nucleotides read TGTGCCAGCAGCTTGGTGGCGGGGGGTGGGCCTGAAGCTTTCTTT. Its protein is CASSLVAGGGPEAFF.

This clonotype was observed a few times. The chain employs TRBV2 and TRBJ2-5; D uncertain. CDR3 length equals 16 residues. The germline V gene has CDR1 SNHLY and CDR2 FYNNEI. V was cut by 2 bases and J by 4 bases, with 17 bases left in between. The CDR3 nucleotides read TGTGCCAGCAGTGAAACGCCTTTTTCGCAATTAGAGACCCAGTACTTC. It yields the protein CASSETPFSQLETQYF.